What follows are 27 T cell receptor beta chains derived from one specimen sequenced in a study of T cell responses to AZD1222 COVID-19 vaccine. This table comes from immunoSEQ multiplex PCR, and its TCRdb copy is limited to in-frame clones, with some not included. There are 150,000 to 200,000 clones in the sample; more than 75% occur only once, and 26% lies in the top ten. Sequences were derived from peripheral blood, sampled 28 days after the second AZD1222 dose. The receptors here all came from an adult who received the AZD1222 COVID-19 vaccine.

The chain uses TRBV11-2 and TRBJ2-3, with 9 bases aligning to TRBD2. This CDR3 comprises 15 residues. Germline V gene sequence: CDR1 SGHAT, CDR2 FQNNGV. Trimming at V came to 4 bases and at J to 1 base, leaving 3 bases not matched to a gene. The CDR3 spells CASSSRTSGTDTQYF. The CDR3 coding sequence is TGTGCCAGCAGCTCCCGGACTAGCGGCACAGATACGCAGTATTTT.

The chain carries TRBV7-2 and TRBJ1-6; possible D gene TRBD1, 5 bases. The CDR3 is 16 residues long. Trimming removed 8 bases from V and 9 bases from J, with 23 bases in between. Germline CDR1 is SGHTA and CDR2 is FQGNSA. The CDR3 DNA is TGTGCCAGCTCCCCCTCCCGAAATCAGGGCGCTTCACCCCTCCACTTT. It translates to CASSPSRNQGASPLHF.

The chain couples TRBV5-8 to TRBJ1-4; 7 nucleotides match TRBD1. CDR3 length equals 15 residues. V lost 3 bases to trimming and J lost 5 bases; unmatched junction nucleotides: 7. Germline loops: CDR1 SGHTS, CDR2 YDEGEE. The CDR3 loop is CASSWGQTENEKLFF. The CDR3 DNA reads as TGTGCCAGCAGCTGGGGACAGACGGAAAATGAAAAACTGTTTTTT.

The chain uses TRBV18 and TRBJ1-2, with D possibly matching TRBD1 (5 bases). Per germline, CDR1 KGHSH and CDR2 LQKENI. This CDR3 has 16 residues. The V and J ends lost 0 bases and 0 bases respectively, with 11 bases between them. This CDR3 is CASSPPGAEANYGYTF. The DNA of the CDR3 is TGTGCCAGCTCACCACCAGGGGCCGAAGCTAACTATGGCTACACCTTC.

The V gene is TRBV5-4, the J gene TRBJ2-5; TRBD2 is a possible D gene (7 bases). The CDR3 is 13 residues long. Germline CDR1 reads SGHNT; CDR2 reads YYREEE (reference sequence). Trimming pared 4 bases from V and 5 bases from J, leaving 12 bases between. The CDR3 is CASSLQGGETQYF. CDR3 nucleotide sequence: TGTGCCAGCAGCCTACAGGGAGGGGAGACCCAGTACTTC.

The chain has TRBV9 and TRBJ2-1, with 9 bases fitting TRBD2. The CDR3 length is 16 residues. V dropped 0 bases and J dropped 5; count of bases not matched to a gene: 6. Germline V gene data show CDR1 as SGDLS and CDR2 as YYNGEE. The CDR3 sequence: CASSVAGLAADNEQFF. Here the CDR3 DNA reads TGTGCCAGCAGCGTAGCGGGACTAGCTGCCGACAATGAGCAGTTCTTC.

V is TRBV2 and J is TRBJ2-1, with 8 bases aligning to TRBD1. In germline, CDR1 is SNHLY, CDR2 FYNNEI. The junction had 6 bases not matched to a gene; V was cut back by 6 bases and J by 2 bases. The CDR3 has 15 residues. CDR3 loop: CASRAGQGAYNEQFF. The DNA of the CDR3 is TGTGCCAGCAGGGCCGGACAGGGTGCCTACAATGAGCAGTTCTTC.

The chain uses TRBV6-5 and TRBJ1-2; unclear D gene. The germline V gene encodes CDR1 MNHEY and CDR2 SVGAGI. The ends were cut back, 6 bases at V and 4 bases at J, with 15 bases in the middle. CDR3 length equals 14 residues. CDR3 nucleotide sequence: TGTGCCAGCAGCCCACGCGGGTCCAGCTATGGCTACACCTTC. Protein sequence: CASSPRGSSYGYTF.

The V call is TRBV19, the J call TRBJ2-2, with D maybe TRBD1 (6 bases). Trimming stripped 9 bases from V and 2 bases from J, with 13 bases between. Germline assignment: CDR1 LNHDA and CDR2 SQIVND (reference sequence). The CDR3 sequence is 14 residues long. The CDR3 bases are TGTGCCAGCACCGCAGGGGCCAACACCGGGGAGCTGTTTTTT. This sequence encodes CASTAGANTGELFF.

V gene TRBV12-3 or TRBV12-4 combines with J gene TRBJ2-7, with a tentative D call TRBD1 (6 bases). Trimming pared 6 bases from V and 3 bases from J, leaving 12 bases between. The CDR3 totals 13 residues. The CDR3 sequence: CASSQRGIYEQYF. DNA of the CDR3: TGTGCCAGCAGCCAAAGGGGGATCTACGAGCAGTACTTC.

This rearrangement joins TRBV4-2 to TRBJ2-2; D unresolved. Germline CDR1 and CDR2: LGHNA and YNFKEQ. Trimming stripped 0 bases from V and 2 bases from J, with 10 bases between. The CDR3 loop spans 16 amino acids. The CDR3 region is CASSQDGGPNTGELFF. The CDR3 bases are TGTGCCAGCAGCCAAGACGGCGGACCTAACACCGGGGAGCTGTTTTTT.

This clone was seen only a few times. The DNA of the CDR3 is TGTGCCAGCTCACCATTAGAGCAGGGGTTGTCCTATGGCTACACCTTC. It translates to CASSPLEQGLSYGYTF. The rearrangement links TRBV18 to TRBJ1-2; D perhaps matches TRBD1 (6 bases). This CDR3 region has 16 residues. V was cut by 2 bases and J by 4 bases, with 17 bases left in between. The V gene's germline CDR1 is KGHSH and CDR2 LQKENI.

About this clone itself: Other DNA sequences in this specimen translate into the identical CDR3. V and J are TRBV24-1 and TRBJ2-1; TRBD2 agrees at 10 bases. V shed 10 bases, J shed 7 bases, and the junction held 15 bases outside the gene matches. This CDR3 has 16 residues. Looked up from germline, CDR1 is KGHDR and CDR2 is SFDVKD. Here the CDR3 DNA reads TGTGCCACATCCAGGGAGCGGGAGGGAGGGCGGAATGAGCAGTTCTTC. This translates into CATSREREGGRNEQFF.

In DNA form, the CDR3 reads TGCGCCAGCAGAGGCCAGGACAACTACGAGCAGTACTTC. As protein: CASRGQDNYEQYF. V is TRBV5-1 and J is TRBJ2-7, with D possibly being TRBD1 (5 bases). The CDR3 is 13 residues long. Germline V gene data show CDR1 as SGHRS and CDR2 as YFSETQ. V shed 5 bases and J shed 3 bases, with 12 bases lying between them. The full variable domain, with the rest looked up from reference TRBV5-1 and TRBJ2-7, is KAGVTQTPRYLIKTRGQQVTLSCSPISGHRSVSWYQQTPGQGLQFLFEYFSETQRNKGNFPGRFSGRQFSNSRSEMNVSTLELGDSALYLCASRGQDNYEQYFGPGTRLTVT.

The chain recombines TRBV5-1 with TRBJ1-1, with D uncertain. The V gene lost 2 bases and the J gene lost 0 bases, with 17 bases spanning the gap. In germline, CDR1 is SGHRS, CDR2 YFSETQ. The CDR3 consists of 17 residues. The CDR3 loop is CASSFGGQVMMNTEAFF. The CDR3 DNA follows: TGCGCCAGCAGCTTCGGAGGGCAGGTGATGATGAACACTGAAGCTTTCTTT. The full variable domain, completed using reference TRBV5-1 and TRBJ1-1, is KAGVTQTPRYLIKTRGQQVTLSCSPISGHRSVSWYQQTPGQGLQFLFEYFSETQRNKGNFPGRFSGRQFSNSRSEMNVSTLELGDSALYLCASSFGGQVMMNTEAFFGQGTRLTVV.

This clone is a singleton in its sample. The chain links TRBV27 to TRBJ2-7; TRBD2 matches at 8 bases. V lost 11 bases and J lost 10; bases outside the gene matches: 22. Germline loops: CDR1 MNHEY, CDR2 SMNVEV (reference sequence). The CDR3 loop spans 15 amino acids. The CDR3, as DNA: TGTGCCCCTCAGTGGTTAGCGGGGCTACTTACGAGCCAGTACTTC. Protein product: CAPQWLAGLLTSQYF.

The V gene is TRBV30, the J gene TRBJ1-2; a possible D gene is TRBD1 (5 bases). There are 12 residues in the CDR3. V lost 3 bases, J lost 4 bases, and 9 bases lay in between. Germline V gene lookup returns CDR1 GTSNPN and CDR2 SVGIG (reference sequence). CDR3 sequence (DNA): TGTGCCTGGAGCCGCGGGGCCTATGGCTACACCTTC. This translates into CAWSRGAYGYTF.

This sequence joins TRBV6-5 and TRBJ2-2, with D possibly matching TRBD2 (6 bases). This CDR3 spans 13 amino acids. V was trimmed by 6 bases and J by 4 bases, leaving 9 bases between them. From germline, CDR1 is MNHEY and CDR2 SVGAGI. The CDR3 region is CASREGVTGELFF. The CDR3 DNA follows: TGTGCCAGCAGGGAGGGAGTCACCGGGGAGCTGTTTTTT.

V and J are TRBV28 and TRBJ1-4, with D perhaps TRBD1 (5 bases). V shed 3 bases and J shed 4 bases, with 9 bases lying between them. Per germline, CDR1 MDHEN and CDR2 SYDVKM. This CDR3 has 14 residues. CDR3 amino acids: CASSLTGGNEKLFF. CDR3 bases: TGTGCCAGCAGTTTGACCGGGGGTAATGAAAAACTGTTTTTT.

The V call is TRBV29-1, the J call TRBJ2-3; tentatively, D is TRBD1 (6 bases). Per the germline V gene, CDR1 is SQVTM and CDR2 is ANQGSEA. Trimming removed 4 bases from V and 3 bases from J, with 11 bases in between. The CDR3 consists of 13 residues. In DNA, the CDR3 is TGCAGCGTTGTGGACAGTGTAACAGATACGCAGTATTTT. Its protein product is CSVVDSVTDTQYF.

The chain combines TRBV7-2 with TRBJ2-7, with 11 bases identical to TRBD2. The CDR3 consists of 16 residues. Germline lookup yields CDR1 SGHTA and CDR2 FQGNSA. The trim removed 1 base at V and 1 base at J, leaving 3 bases unmatched. DNA of the CDR3: TGTGCCAGCAGCTTAGGCGGGACTAGCGGATCCTACGAGCAGTACTTC. Amino acids: CASSLGGTSGSYEQYF.

J is TRBJ1-1 and V is TRBV12-3 or TRBV12-4; 9 bases map to TRBD1. This CDR3 has 13 residues. V dropped 6 bases and J dropped 7; count of bases not matched to a gene: 6. For the CDR3, the DNA is TGTGCCAGCAGCCGGACAGGGGAGGATGAAGCTTTCTTT. Translating it yields CASSRTGEDEAFF.

The J gene is TRBJ1-4, the V gene TRBV2; D gene unclear. The CDR3 contains 15 residues. In germline, CDR1 is SNHLY, CDR2 FYNNEI. The V end lost 9 bases, the J end lost 2 bases, and 16 bases lay between the germline ends. CDR3 nucleotides: TGTGCCAGTCGGCTCGCGGCGCTGACTAATGAAAAACTGTTTTTT. Translation: CASRLAALTNEKLFF.

This chain joins TRBV5-1 and TRBJ2-2; TRBD1 aligns across 9 bases. V lost 5 bases and J lost 4; bases outside the gene matches: 9. CDR1 SGHRS and CDR2 YFSETQ come from the germline V gene. The CDR3 contains 16 residues. This CDR3 is CASSLPGTGSTGELFF. The CDR3 nucleotides read TGCGCCAGCAGTTTGCCCGGGACAGGGAGCACCGGGGAGCTGTTTTTT. Full variable domain (missing parts from reference TRBV5-1 and TRBJ2-2): KAGVTQTPRYLIKTRGQQVTLSCSPISGHRSVSWYQQTPGQGLQFLFEYFSETQRNKGNFPGRFSGRQFSNSRSEMNVSTLELGDSALYLCASSLPGTGSTGELFFGEGSRLTVL.

V and J are TRBV28 and TRBJ2-1; TRBD2 agrees at 8 bases. In germline, CDR1 is MDHEN, CDR2 SYDVKM. The V and J ends lost 5 bases and 6 bases, in that order; junction bases with no gene match: 15. The CDR3 has 17 residues. The CDR3 protein is CASSPLPLSGSGNEQFF. The CDR3 region has the DNA TGTGCCAGCAGTCCACTCCCCTTGAGCGGGAGTGGCAATGAGCAGTTCTTC.

This clone has only one observation. The gene calls are TRBV27 and TRBJ2-1, with 10 bases lining up with TRBD2. This CDR3 is built from 16 residues. Germline V gene lookup returns CDR1 MNHEY and CDR2 SMNVEV (reference sequence). After removal of 5 bases from V and 4 bases from J, the junction contained 8 bases not matched to a gene. The CDR3 bases are TGTGCCAGCAGTACCCCCGGGACTAGCGTATACAATGAGCAGTTCTTC. Translated: CASSTPGTSVYNEQFF.

The chain has TRBV27 and TRBJ1-4, with 8 bases that match TRBD1. Per the germline V gene, CDR1 is MNHEY and CDR2 is SMNVEV (reference sequence). CDR3 length: 15 residues. Unmatched junction bases numbered 3, after V lost 6 bases and J lost 0 bases. The CDR3 is CASRKQGATNEKLFF. In nucleotides, the CDR3 is TGTGCCAGCAGGAAACAGGGGGCAACTAATGAAAAACTGTTTTTT.